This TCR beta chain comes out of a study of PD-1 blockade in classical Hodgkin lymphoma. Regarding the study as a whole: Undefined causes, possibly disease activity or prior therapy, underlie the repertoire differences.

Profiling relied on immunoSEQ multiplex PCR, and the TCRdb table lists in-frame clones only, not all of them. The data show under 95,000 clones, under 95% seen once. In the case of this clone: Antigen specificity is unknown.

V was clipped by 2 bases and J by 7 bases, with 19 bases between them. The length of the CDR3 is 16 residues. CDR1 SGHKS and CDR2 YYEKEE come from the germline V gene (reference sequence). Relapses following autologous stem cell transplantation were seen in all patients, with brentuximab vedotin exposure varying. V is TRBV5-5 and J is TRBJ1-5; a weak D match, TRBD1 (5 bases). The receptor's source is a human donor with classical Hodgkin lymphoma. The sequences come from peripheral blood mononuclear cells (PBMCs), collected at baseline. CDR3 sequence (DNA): TGTGCCAGCAGCTTCCGGGACCTTGGGATGGGACAGCCCCAGCATTTT. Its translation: CASSFRDLGMGQPQHF.